This TCR beta chain stems from a study of blood T cell repertoires in COVID-19. Study at large: Italy, Spain and the United States were the sources of the convalescent and acute COVID-19 samples. In each case, the material was cDNA or gDNA derived from T cells, B-cell-depleted T cells, or PBMCs.

In the authors' workflow: Amplification of reference gene primers provided the estimated nucleated cell counts. Method: immunoSEQ multiplex PCR; TCRdb's copy keeps in-frame clones and lacks some. V and J calls and clone size are copied from that table; D and trimming were computed from the DNA. The profile covers 28,000 or so clones, with roughly nine tenths appearing a single time and roughly 16% taken by the ten largest. Trimming at V came to 5 bases and at J to 6 bases, leaving 6 bases not matched to a gene. The CDR3 consists of 14 residues. Germline CDR1 and CDR2: MDHEN and SYDVKM. The specimen was peripheral blood. The clonotype originates from a human donor with active COVID-19. The donor label of this sample is uncertain. V and J are TRBV28 and TRBJ2-3; TRBD1 matches at 9 bases. Here the CDR3 reads CASSLGQGMDTQYF. CDR3 DNA: TGTGCCAGCAGTCTCGGACAGGGGATGGATACGCAGTATTTT.